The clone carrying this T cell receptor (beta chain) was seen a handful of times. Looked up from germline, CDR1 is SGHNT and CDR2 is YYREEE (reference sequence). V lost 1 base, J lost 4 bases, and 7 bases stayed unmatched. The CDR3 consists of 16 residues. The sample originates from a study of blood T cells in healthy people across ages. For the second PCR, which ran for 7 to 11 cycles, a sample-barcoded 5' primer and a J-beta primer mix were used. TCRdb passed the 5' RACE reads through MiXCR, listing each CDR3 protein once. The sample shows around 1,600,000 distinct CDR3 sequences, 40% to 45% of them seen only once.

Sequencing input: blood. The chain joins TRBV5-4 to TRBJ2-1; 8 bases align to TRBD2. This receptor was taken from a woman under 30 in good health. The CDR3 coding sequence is TGTGCCAGCAGCTTGAGTGGGACTAGGGCTTACAATGAGCAGTTCTTC. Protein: CASSLSGTRAYNEQFF.